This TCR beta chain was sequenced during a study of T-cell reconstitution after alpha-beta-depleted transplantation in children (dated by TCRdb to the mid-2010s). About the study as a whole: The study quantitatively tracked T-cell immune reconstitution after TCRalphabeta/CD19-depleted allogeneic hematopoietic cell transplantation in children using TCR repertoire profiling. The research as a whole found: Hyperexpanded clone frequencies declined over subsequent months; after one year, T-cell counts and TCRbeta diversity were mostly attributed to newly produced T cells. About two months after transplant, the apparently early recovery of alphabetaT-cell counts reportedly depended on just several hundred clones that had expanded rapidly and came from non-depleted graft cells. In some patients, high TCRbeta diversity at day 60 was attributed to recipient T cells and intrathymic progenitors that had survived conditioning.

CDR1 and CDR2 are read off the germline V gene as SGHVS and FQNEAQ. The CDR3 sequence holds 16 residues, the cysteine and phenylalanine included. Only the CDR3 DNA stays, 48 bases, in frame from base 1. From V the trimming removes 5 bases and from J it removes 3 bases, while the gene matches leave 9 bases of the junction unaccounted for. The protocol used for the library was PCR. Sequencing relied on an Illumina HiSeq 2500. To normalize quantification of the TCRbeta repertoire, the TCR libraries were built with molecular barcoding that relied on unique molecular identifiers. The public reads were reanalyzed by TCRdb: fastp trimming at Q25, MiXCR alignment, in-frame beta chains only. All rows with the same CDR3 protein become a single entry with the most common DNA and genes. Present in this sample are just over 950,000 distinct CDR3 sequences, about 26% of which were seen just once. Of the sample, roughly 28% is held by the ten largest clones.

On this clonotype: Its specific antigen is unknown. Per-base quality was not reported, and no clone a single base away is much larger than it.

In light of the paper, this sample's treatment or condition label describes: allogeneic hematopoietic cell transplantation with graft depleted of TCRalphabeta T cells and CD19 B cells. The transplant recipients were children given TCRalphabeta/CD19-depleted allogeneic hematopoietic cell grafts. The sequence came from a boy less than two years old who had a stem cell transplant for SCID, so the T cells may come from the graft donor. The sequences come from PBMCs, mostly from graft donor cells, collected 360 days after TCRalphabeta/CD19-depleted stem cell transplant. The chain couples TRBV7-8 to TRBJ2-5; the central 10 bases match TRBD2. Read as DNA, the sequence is TGTGCCAGCAGCCCCCTAGCGGGGGTCGGGGAAGAGACCCAGTACTTC. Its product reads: CASSPLAGVGEETQYF.